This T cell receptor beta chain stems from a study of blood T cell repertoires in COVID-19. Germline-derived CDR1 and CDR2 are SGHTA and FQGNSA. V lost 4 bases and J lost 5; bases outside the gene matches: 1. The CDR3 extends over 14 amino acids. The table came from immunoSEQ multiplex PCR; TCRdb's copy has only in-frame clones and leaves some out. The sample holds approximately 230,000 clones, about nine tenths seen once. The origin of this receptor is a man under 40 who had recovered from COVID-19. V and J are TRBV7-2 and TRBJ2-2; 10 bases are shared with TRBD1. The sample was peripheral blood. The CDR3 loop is CASSWDRGTGELFF. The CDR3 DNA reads TGTGCCAGCAGCTGGGACAGGGGAACCGGGGAGCTGTTTTTT.